This TCR beta chain was retrieved from a study of cytomegalovirus exposure and HLA in healthy donors. Study summary: A previous analysis identified 100 million to 120 million unique TCR beta sequences derived from about 180 million T cells. General study results and limits: Cytomegalovirus association was listed for 164 TCR beta chains. Donors belonging to an Asian-associated ancestry cluster reportedly showed fewer N-insertions in productive TCRs than the 666-donor mean, according to what a later analysis found.

Note on this clone: Its antigen is still unknown.

PCR used 60 Vbeta primers and 13 Jbeta primers. Clones were read by immunoSEQ multiplex PCR, and TCRdb kept only the in-frame ones, dropping some. The sample holds about 230,000 clones, about 80% seen once. This receptor was taken from a woman between 35 and 50 years old in good health and CMV-seronegative. Material for sequencing was PBMCs.

This chain's CDR3 is CASRKTGQGTETQYF. CDR3 coding DNA: TGTGCCAGCAGGAAGACGGGACAGGGGACGGAGACCCAGTACTTC. V usage is TRBV5-4 and J usage is TRBJ2-5, with TRBD1 matching over 10 bases. V lost 5 bases, J lost 5 bases, and 9 bases stayed unmatched. Germline-derived CDR1 and CDR2 are SGHNT and YYREEE (reference sequence). This CDR3 is 15 amino acids long.